A single sample gave rise to the 32 T cell receptor beta chains below, sequenced in a study of kidney transplant recipient with SARS-CoV-2 infection. TCRdb passed the reads through MiXCR, listing each CDR3 protein once. This sample has fewer than 250,000 distinct CDR3 sequences, with under 35% found just once. The material was a blood sample, obtained at baseline and between days 110 and 120 from a kidney transplant recipient. The source is a male patient aged 25-45 years who had COVID-19 and was a kidney transplant recipient. Some of the T cells might come from the graft donor.

This clonotype was counted many times. The V and J genes are TRBV6-1 and TRBJ1-5; D is perhaps TRBD1 (5 bases). CDR1 MNHNS and CDR2 SASEGT come from the germline V gene. CDR3 length equals 15 residues. The V gene lost 2 bases and the J gene lost 4 bases, with 12 bases spanning the gap. The CDR3 DNA reads as TGTGCCAGCAGTGAATTCTACGGGGGAAATCAGCCCCAGCATTTT. Encoded protein: CASSEFYGGNQPQHF.

This chain links TRBV3-2 with TRBJ2-5. TRBV3-2 is annotated as a pseudogene. CDR3 length: 14 amino acids. CDR3 protein: CASSQDWQEEAQYF. CDR3 DNA: TGTGCCAGCAGCCAAGATTGGCAGGAGGAGGCCCAGTACTTC.

This clonotype was observed a handful of times. The chain couples TRBV20-1 to TRBJ2-1; D is unresolved. Germline V CDR1 and CDR2: DFQATT, SNEGSKA (reference sequence). The V end lost 8 bases, the J end lost 0 bases, and 14 bases lay between the germline ends. CDR3 size: 14 residues. DNA of the CDR3: TGCAGTCCGCTGCCGCATAGCTCCTACAATGAGCAGTTCTTC. Protein sequence: CSPLPHSSYNEQFF.

This clonotype was recorded many times. J is TRBJ2-1 and V is TRBV9; the D is unclear. CDR3 length equals 16 residues. Trimming removed 4 bases at V and 2 bases at J, with 16 bases between. The germline V gene encodes CDR1 SGDLS and CDR2 YYNGEE. CDR3: CASSSAPKMTYNEQFF. The CDR3 nucleotides read TGTGCCAGCAGCTCAGCCCCCAAGATGACCTACAATGAGCAGTTCTTC. Filled out from reference TRBV9 and TRBJ2-1, the complete variable domain reads DSGVTQTPKHLITATGQRVTLRCSPRSGDLSVYWYQQSLDQGLQFLIQYYNGEERAKGNILERFSAQQFPDLHSELNLSSLELGDSALYFCASSSAPKMTYNEQFFGPGTRLTVL.

With regard to this clonotype: A read error may be the cause here, since a much bigger clone is one base away. The chain combines TRBV19 with TRBJ1-1, with TRBD1 matching over 9 bases. This CDR3 has 16 amino acids. V trimming: 3 bases; J trimming: 12 bases; junction bases outside the gene matches: 17. Germline V CDR1 and CDR2: LNHDA, SQIVND (reference sequence). CDR3 sequence (DNA): TGTGCCAGTAGTATCAAAAAACGGACAGGGGTTGGGGGGTCTTTCTTT. Protein product: CASSIKKRTGVGGSFF.

This clonotype was recorded many times. V gene TRBV28 combines with J gene TRBJ2-2; D is unresolved. V was clipped by 3 bases and J by 0 bases, with 8 bases between them. CDR1 and CDR2 from the germline V gene are MDHEN and SYDVKM. The CDR3 is 15 residues long. CDR3 DNA: TGTGCCAGCAGTTTGATGGGGACGAACACCGGGGAGCTGTTTTTT. Translating gives CASSLMGTNTGELFF.

The table lists this clonotype with a few counts. Here the CDR3 DNA reads TGCAGCGTCGGACTAGCGGTTAGCACAGATACGCAGTATTTT. It yields the protein CSVGLAVSTDTQYF. This sequence joins TRBV29-1 and TRBJ2-3; 10 bases are shared with TRBD2. Trimming cost V 6 bases and J 0 bases; bases outside gene matches: 3. Germline V CDR1 and CDR2: SQVTM, ANQGSEA. The CDR3 is made up of 14 amino acids.

Many counts were recorded for this clonotype. This sequence joins TRBV3-1 and TRBJ2-5; D unresolved. There are 17 residues in the CDR3. Germline V gene data show CDR1 as LGHDT and CDR2 as YNNKEL (reference sequence). V lost 3 bases and J 5 bases, leaving 22 bases between the germline ends. The CDR3 region has the DNA TGTGCCAGCAGCCAGTATAATCCCATTTCTTTCTCTGAGACCCAGTACTTC. As protein: CASSQYNPISFSETQYF.

Points on this clonotype: It may be a read error: a sequence one base away is much more abundant. This chain joins TRBV6-4 and TRBJ1-2; D gene unclear. Germline CDR1 and CDR2: MRHNA and SNTAGT. The CDR3 runs to 17 residues. The CDR3 DNA reads as TGTGCCGGCAGTACTGAATCCTCACACGGAAAGACCTATGGCTACACCTTC. Protein: CAGSTESSHGKTYGYTF.

V usage is TRBV3-1 and J usage is TRBJ1-1, with D unclear. The germline CDR1 and CDR2 sequences are LGHDT and YNNKEL (reference sequence). The V end lost 4 bases, the J end lost 4 bases, and 22 bases lay between the germline ends. There are 17 residues in the CDR3. The DNA of the CDR3 is TGTGCCAGCAGCCCGTATGCTCCCATTTCAATTTGCACTGAAGCTTTCTTT. Protein product: CASSPYAPISICTEAFF.

Comment on this clonotype: A much larger clone is a single base away; this may be a read error. This chain uses TRBV7-9 with TRBJ2-1, with TRBD1 as a possible D gene (6 bases). Germline CDR1 reads SEHNR; CDR2 reads FQNEAQ (reference sequence). This CDR3 has 13 amino acids. Deletions cut 7 bases from V and 5 bases from J, with 12 bases between. The CDR3 protein is CASKGDTDNEQFF. CDR3 nucleotides: TGTGCCAGCAAGGGGGACACAGACAATGAGCAGTTCTTC. Filled out from reference TRBV7-9 and TRBJ2-1, the complete variable domain reads DTGVSQNPRHKITKRGQNVTFRCDPISEHNRLYWYRQTLGQGPEFLTYFQNEAQLEKSRLLSDRFSAERPKGSFSTLEIQRTEQGDSAMYLCASKGDTDNEQFFGPGTRLTVL.

The sample holds many counts of this clonotype. V usage is TRBV3-1 and J usage is TRBJ1-2; D remains unclear. V dropped 5 bases and J dropped 4 bases, with 23 bases sitting between them. This CDR3 has 17 residues. CDR1 and CDR2 (germline): LGHDT, YNNKEL (reference sequence). CDR3 DNA sequence: TGTGCCAGCAGCAGGCATATCACCCTTCGAAAGACCTATGGCTACACCTTC. Encoded protein: CASSRHITLRKTYGYTF.

About this clonotype itself: A clone one base away is much larger, so this may be a read error. The chain carries TRBV9 and TRBJ2-2; possibly TRBD2 for D (6 bases). The CDR3 totals 17 residues. V lost 0 bases and J 1 base, leaving 13 bases between the germline ends. The germline V gene has CDR1 SGDLS and CDR2 YYNGEE. As DNA, the CDR3 is TGTGCCAGCAGCGTAGACTTGGTCGGGGGGAACACCGGGGAGCTGTTTTTT. Protein sequence: CASSVDLVGGNTGELFF.

This clonotype was counted at least ten times. The J gene is TRBJ1-2, the V gene TRBV4-3, with no clear D. Trimming removed 5 bases from V and 4 bases from J, with 23 bases in between. CDR3 size: 17 residues. CDR1 and CDR2 from the germline V gene are LGHNA and YSLEER. For the CDR3, the DNA is TGCGCCAGCAGCTCGTTATCAGGACGTCGAAAGACCTATGGCTACACCTTC. Protein: CASSSLSGRRKTYGYTF.

Remarks on this clonotype: One base away lies a much larger clone, so this may be a sequencing read error. The chain is built from TRBV19 and TRBJ1-2; D is perhaps TRBD1 (6 bases). Trimming took 5 bases from V and 4 from J, leaving 23 bases between them. Germline V gives CDR1 LNHDA, CDR2 SQIVND (reference sequence). The CDR3 spans 17 residues. The CDR3 nucleotides are TGTGCCAGTAGTTGGAGGGGGACAAATCGAAAGACCTATGGCTACACCTTC. The encoded protein is CASSWRGTNRKTYGYTF. The full variable domain, in which reference TRBV19 and TRBJ1-2 provide the parts outside the CDR3, is DGGITQSPKYLFRKEGQNVTLSCEQNLNHDAMYWYRQDPGQGLRLIYYSQIVNDFQKGDIAEGYSVSREKKESFPLTVTSAQKNPTAFYLCASSWRGTNRKTYGYTFGSGTRLTVV.

This clonotype has ten or more counts. The genes are TRBV24-1 and TRBJ2-5; 7 positions match TRBD1. This CDR3 spans 14 amino acids. Germline V gene lookup returns CDR1 KGHDR and CDR2 SFDVKD. V shed 3 bases and J 5 bases; nucleotides not matched to a gene: 5. In nucleotides, the CDR3 is TGTGCCACCAGTGATCCTGACAGGGCTGAGACCCAGTACTTC. Amino acids: CATSDPDRAETQYF.

The chain recombines TRBV5-1 with TRBJ1-1, with D perhaps TRBD1 (6 bases). From germline, CDR1 is SGHRS and CDR2 YFSETQ. The CDR3 consists of 16 residues. V lost 0 bases and J 7 bases, leaving 19 bases between the germline ends. CDR3 region: CASSLAGEGIADEAFF. CDR3 sequence (DNA): TGCGCCAGCAGCTTGGCAGGGGAGGGAATAGCGGATGAAGCTTTCTTT.

For this clonotype: Being one base from a much bigger clone, this may be a read error. The chain recombines TRBV27 with TRBJ2-2; D may correspond to TRBD1 or TRBD2 (5 bases each). Germline-derived CDR1 and CDR2 are MNHEY and SMNVEV (reference sequence). The CDR3 has 15 residues. Trimming shortened V by 6 bases and J by 7 bases, and 18 bases separated the two germline ends. Written as DNA, the CDR3 is TGTGCCAGCAGCCCCTCAGGGACCCGTTTCGGGGAGCTGTTTTTT. Translated, it gives CASSPSGTRFGELFF.

This clonotype has at least ten counts. The chain recombines TRBV12-3 or TRBV12-4 with TRBJ1-5; TRBD1 agrees at 9 bases. J was trimmed by 2 bases and V by 6 bases; bases with no gene match: 2. The CDR3 loop spans 14 amino acids. For the CDR3, the DNA is TGTGCCAGCAGACGGACAGGGGGCAATCAGCCCCAGCATTTT. Translated: CASRRTGGNQPQHF.

This clonotype came up many times. This sequence joins TRBV9 and TRBJ1-5; D gene unclear. Germline V lookup: CDR1 SGDLS, CDR2 YYNGEE. V gave up 3 bases and J gave up 2 bases, with 12 bases separating them. This CDR3 spans 15 amino acids. The CDR3 DNA follows: TGTGCCAGCAGCGGACCAGAGGCCGGCAATCAGCCCCAGCATTTT. Protein product: CASSGPEAGNQPQHF.

The J gene is TRBJ1-2, the V gene TRBV7-6, with D unclear. Germline lookup yields CDR1 SGHVS and CDR2 FNYEAQ. The CDR3 sequence is 17 residues long. The V and J ends lost 3 bases and 4 bases respectively, with 21 bases between them. The CDR3 here is CASSLWSESRKTYGYTF. The DNA of the CDR3 is TGTGCCAGCAGCTTGTGGTCTGAATCTCGAAAGACCTATGGCTACACCTTC.

On this clonotype: Being one base from a much bigger clone, this may be a read error. This chain joins TRBV4-3 and TRBJ1-4; maybe TRBD1 (5 bases). The CDR3 length is 17 residues. Germline V gives CDR1 LGHNA, CDR2 YSLEER. CDR3 sequence: CASSQEGGEVTNEKLLF. CDR3 in DNA: TGCGCCAGCAGCCAAGAAGGAGGGGAGGTGACTAATGAAAAACTGCTTTTT.

This clonotype came up many times. The CDR3 loop reads CASRIAQGANEQYF. The CDR3 DNA reads TGCGCCAGCAGAATTGCTCAGGGGGCGAACGAGCAGTACTTC. The rearrangement joins TRBV5-1 to TRBJ2-7; 8 bases are a match to TRBD1. This CDR3 has 14 residues. Germline values: CDR1 SGHRS, CDR2 YFSETQ. V shed 5 bases, J shed 5 bases, and the junction held 9 bases outside the gene matches.

The table lists this clonotype with many counts. V usage is TRBV27 and J usage is TRBJ1-1; D remains ambiguous. V dropped 4 bases and J dropped 6 bases, with 12 bases sitting between them. CDR3 length: 13 residues. Germline CDR1 MNHEY, CDR2 SMNVEV (reference sequence). The CDR3 DNA reads TGTGCCAGCAGTTCAACAGCCGCGGCTGAAGCTTTCTTT. Its translation is CASSSTAAAEAFF.

Ten or more counts support this clonotype. This chain links TRBV7-2 with TRBJ1-6; 9 nucleotides align to TRBD1. V lost 5 bases, J lost 10 bases, and 9 bases stayed unmatched. CDR3 size: 15 residues. Germline-derived CDR1 and CDR2 are SGHTA and FQGNSA. CDR3 region: CASSTGTGYRSPLHF. The CDR3 region has the DNA TGTGCCAGCAGCACGGGGACAGGGTATAGATCACCCCTCCACTTT.

This clonotype was counted many times. V is TRBV5-5 and J is TRBJ1-2, with D hard to call. The CDR3 sequence is 16 residues long. Germline lookup yields CDR1 SGHKS and CDR2 YYEKEE (reference sequence). Trimming removed 7 bases at V and 4 bases at J, with 23 bases between. The CDR3 is CASVVIVSRKTYGYTF. CDR3 DNA: TGTGCCAGCGTGGTCATTGTCTCGCGAAAGACCTATGGCTACACCTTC.

In its sample, this clonotype was seen many times. The chain combines TRBV3-1 with TRBJ2-5; TRBD2 matches 12 bases. Germline loops: CDR1 LGHDT, CDR2 YNNKEL (reference sequence). V shed 2 bases, J shed 1 base, and the junction held 8 bases outside the gene matches. This CDR3 has 18 amino acids. DNA for the CDR3: TGTGCCAGCAGCCAAACCCGGCTAGCGGGGGGGTCCCAAGAGACCCAGTACTTC. It codes for CASSQTRLAGGSQETQYF.

In this sample, this clonotype turned up a few times. J is TRBJ1-1 and V is TRBV19; D gene uncertain. Germline V gene data show CDR1 as LNHDA and CDR2 as SQIVND (reference sequence). Between the trimmed V and J ends, which lost 1 base and 7 bases, there was a span of 10 bases. This CDR3 is built from 13 residues. The CDR3 nucleotides are TGTGCCAGTAGTATAGGGAAAGGGTTTGAAGCTTTCTTT. Its protein is CASSIGKGFEAFF.

Concerning this clonotype: Being one base from a much bigger clone, this may be a read error. V and J are TRBV24-1 and TRBJ1-1, with no clear D. Germline V gene data show CDR1 as KGHDR and CDR2 as SFDVKD. This CDR3 is 13 amino acids long. The CDR3 reads CAASDIMNTEAFF. The CDR3 DNA follows: TGTGCCGCCAGTGATATCATGAACACTGAAGCTTTCTTT.

This clonotype was observed at least ten times. J is TRBJ1-2 and V is TRBV7-2; no clear D gene. The CDR3 has 17 residues. Trimming pared 5 bases from V and 4 bases from J, leaving 23 bases between. Per the germline V gene, CDR1 is SGHTA and CDR2 is FQGNSA. The DNA of the CDR3 is TGTGCCAGCAGCATTCAATACAGAGACGGAAAGACCTATGGCTACACCTTC. This codes for CASSIQYRDGKTYGYTF.

On this clonotype itself: A much larger clone lies one base from this, so it may be a read error. V and J are TRBV14 and TRBJ1-1, with unresolved D. V was cut by 4 bases and J by 1 base, with 13 bases left in between. The CDR3 is 15 amino acids. CDR1 and CDR2 (germline): SGHDN, FVKESK. CDR3 DNA sequence: TGTGCCAGCAGCCCAGAGAAAGGAACGAACACTGAAGCTTTCTTT. Protein product: CASSPEKGTNTEAFF.

The genes are TRBV5-4 and TRBJ1-2; D not resolved. Per germline, CDR1 SGHNT and CDR2 YYREEE (reference sequence). Trimming removed 7 bases at V and 4 bases at J, with 23 bases between. CDR3 length: 16 amino acids. The CDR3 reads CASELNVPGKAYGYTF. The DNA for the CDR3 is TGTGCCAGCGAACTGAACGTACCAGGAAAGGCCTATGGCTACACCTTC. Filled out from reference TRBV5-4 and TRBJ1-2, the complete variable domain reads ETGVTQSPTHLIKTRGQQVTLRCSSQSGHNTVSWYQQALGQGPQFIFQYYREEENGRGNFPPRFSGLQFPNYSSELNVNALELDDSALYLCASELNVPGKAYGYTFGSGTRLTVV.